This T cell receptor (beta chain) was identified in a study of T cell changes during pregnancy in multiple sclerosis. V shed 2 bases and J 12 bases; nucleotides not matched to a gene: 3. Germline assignment: CDR1 MNHNY and CDR2 SVGAGI (reference sequence). The CDR3 spans 12 residues. Produced via immunoSEQ multiplex PCR; TCRdb's table is partial and in-frame only. The profile shows tens of thousands of clones, about 90% of them singletons. This specimen consisted of peripheral blood, obtained after pregnancy. The source is a female donor with multiple sclerosis, enrolled in a pregnancy study. The J gene is TRBJ2-2, the V gene TRBV6-6; TRBD2 agrees at 7 bases. The CDR3 DNA sequence: TGTGCCAGCAGTTACGGGGGGGTGAAGCTGTTTTTT. Its protein is CASSYGGVKLFF.